This T cell receptor (beta chain) was recovered during a study of shared clonotypes between healthy human individuals. V lost 2 bases and J lost 0; bases outside the gene matches: 9. From germline, CDR1 is MNHNS and CDR2 SASEGT. The length of the CDR3 is 20 residues. Assay: immunoSEQ multiplex PCR; the TCRdb copy retains only in-frame clones and omits some. The data show roughly 1,100,000 clones, with under 80% seen just once and roughly 1.5% held by the top ten. The authors divided CD4+ cells into CD45RA+ naive and CD45RA-negative memory subsets. The rearrangement uses TRBV6-1 and TRBJ1-6; 11 bases are a match to TRBD1. The sequence derives from a man aged 18-30 years in good health. Sequences were obtained from memory CD4+ T cells sorted from blood. Subset meaning: CD45RA-negative fraction. CDR3 nucleotide sequence: TGTGCCAGCAGTGAATATGGACAGGGGGCTCTATTCTCCTATAATTCACCCCTCCACTTT. Protein product: CASSEYGQGALFSYNSPLHF.